The TCR beta chain described here comes from a study of OX40 agonist ivuxolimab in advanced cancers. As for the study more broadly: Ivuxolimab was an agonistic, fully human IgG2 monoclonal antibody directed against OX40 (CD134), a costimulatory receptor. Peripheral TCRbeta sequencing aimed to test whether ivuxolimab altered TCR sequence diversity and caused clonal T-cell expansion. Intravenous ivuxolimab was administered to patients every 2 weeks at six dose levels: 0.01, 0.1, 0.3, 1.5, 3 and 10 mg/kg. Partial responses occurred in three dose-escalation patients: two with cutaneous melanoma and one with hepatocellular carcinoma. Of the 50 to 55 dose-escalation patients, hepatocellular carcinoma was present in about 20, melanoma in some 15, renal cell carcinoma in 9 and head and neck cancer in 9. Prior anti-PD-1, anti-PD-L1 or anti-CTLA-4 therapy was permitted, and approximately 40% of dose-escalation patients had received checkpoint inhibitors. The dose-escalation cohort was roughly 83% male with a mean age of about 65 years, ranging from roughly 23 to 79. The paper describes the monotherapy dose-escalation part (N = 52 patients) of the phase I trial of ivuxolimab. Findings and caveats that apply to the study as a whole: The antigen specificity of the clonally expanded peripheral T cells was not determined. Clonal expansion of both CD4+ and CD8+ blood T cells was observed from baseline to week 6 at doses 0.1 to 3.0 mg/kg. After ivuxolimab, expanded clones were on average more numerous among CD8+ T cells than among CD4+ T cells. In the 0.1-3.0 mg/kg groups, partial responders were among the patients with the lowest normalized peripheral clonal expansion, particularly in CD8+ T cells. Low levels of normalized T-cell clonal expansion were also shown by some nonresponding patients.

Trimming at the junction amounts to 5 bases on V and 5 bases on J, and the germline ends lie 12 bases apart. The CDR3 numbers 13 residues from cysteine through phenylalanine. The retained sequence is limited to the CDR3, 39 bases, with the frame set at the first base. CDR1 and CDR2 were assigned from the germline V gene (reference sequence) as LNHDA and SQIVND. Patients with autoimmune disease history or receiving systemic immunosuppression were excluded from the trial. Peripheral blood for TCR sequencing was collected from all dose cohorts at baseline, on cycle 4 day 1, and on cycle 7 day 1. The samples were drawn from a first-in-human, open-label, multicenter phase I dose-escalation trial of ivuxolimab. Adults with locally advanced or metastatic head and neck squamous cell, hepatocellular, melanoma or renal cell carcinoma were enrolled in the trial. Before TCR sequencing, CD4+ and CD8+ T cells were separately sorted from peripheral blood.

Worth noting for this clone: Its antigen is still unknown. Base qualities are not at hand, and no much larger clone is one base apart.

For sequencing of the TCRbeta CDR3 region, genomic DNA was extracted from the sorted cells. The immunoSEQ Assay was used for sequencing of TCRbeta CDR3 regions. TCRdb stores this immuneACCESS table with in-frame sequences only. Part of the clones is absent; in the studies checked, under half of the shortfall reflects unresolved V genes, and no reason is known for the rest. This sample lists fewer than 95,000 clones; around nine tenths were detected once. Clones ranked in the top ten supply under 0.95% of the sample. Source: CD4+ or CD8+ T cells sorted from blood, taken in a trial of the OX40 agonist ivuxolimab. This TCR derives from an adult with an advanced solid tumor such as melanoma, head and neck, liver or kidney cancer. The receptor chain draws on TRBV19 and TRBJ1-1, with TRBD1 tentatively as D gene (5 bases match). This receptor has the CDR3 CASSADMGTEAFF. The DNA is as follows: TGTGCCAGTAGTGCGGACATGGGGACTGAAGCTTTCTTT.